This T cell receptor beta chain was documented in a study of long-term antiretroviral therapy in people with HIV. Study-wide results and caveats: Regardless of time point, clones expanded before ART dominated the repertoire.

This clone was seen just once. Its antigen is currently unknown. This CDR3 region has 14 residues. Per germline, CDR1 MNHNY and CDR2 SVGAGI (reference sequence). V shed 5 bases and J shed 2 bases, with 12 bases lying between them. Assay version v3.0 of immunoSEQ was used, and it was run at survey level. TCRdb's table, derived via immunoSEQ multiplex PCR, lists solely in-frame clones and lacks some. The sample has roughly 25,000 clones, approximately 95% seen once. The TCR sequence derives from a woman aged 40 to 49 with HIV. The chain links TRBV6-6 to TRBJ1-2; D may be TRBD1 (5 bases). Here the sequenced sample was unsorted PBMCs, taken 7.6 years after starting antiretroviral therapy. Written as DNA, the CDR3 is TGTGCCAGCAGTGCAGGACAAGCGAACTATGGCTACACCTTC. Its protein is CASSAGQANYGYTF.